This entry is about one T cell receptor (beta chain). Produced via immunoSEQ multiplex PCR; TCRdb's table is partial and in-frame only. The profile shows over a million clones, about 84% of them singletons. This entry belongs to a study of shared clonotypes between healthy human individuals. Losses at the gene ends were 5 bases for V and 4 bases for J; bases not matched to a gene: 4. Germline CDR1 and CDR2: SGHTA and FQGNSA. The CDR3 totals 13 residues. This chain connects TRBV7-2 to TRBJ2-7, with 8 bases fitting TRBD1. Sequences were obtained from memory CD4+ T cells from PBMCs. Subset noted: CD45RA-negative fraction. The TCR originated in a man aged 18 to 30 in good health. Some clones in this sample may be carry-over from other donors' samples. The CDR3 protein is CASSRDRQYEQYF. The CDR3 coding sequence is TGTGCCAGCAGCCGGGACAGGCAATACGAGCAGTACTTC.